This TCR beta chain was recovered during a study of cytomegalovirus exposure and HLA in healthy donors. Study results and limitations: Rarity held for most TCR sequences, but there were some public TCRs that occurred in many donors.

The repertoire was sequenced with immunoSEQ multiplex PCR; TCRdb's copy has only in-frame clones and lacks some. The sample has about 270,000 clones; about 86% are singletons. Of note for this clone: The antigen is not known.

CDR1 and CDR2 from the germline V gene are MDHEN and SYDVKM. The CDR3 is 13 amino acids. V lost 7 bases and J 8 bases, leaving 14 bases between the germline ends. Specimen: PBMCs. This chain uses TRBV28 with TRBJ1-4, with D possibly being TRBD1 (5 bases). This TCR derives from a woman aged 18-29 years in good health and CMV-seronegative. The CDR3 here is CASNHQGGEKLFF. The CDR3 coding sequence is TGTGCCAGCAACCACCAGGGAGGCGAAAAACTGTTTTTT.